Listed below are T cell receptor beta chains from one sample, sequenced in a study of OX40 agonist ivuxolimab in advanced cancers. Profiling relied on immunoSEQ multiplex PCR, and the TCRdb table lists in-frame clones only, not all of them. The sample consists of 95,000 to 150,000 clones, around 93% of them appearing once. Sequenced here: CD4+ or CD8+ T cells sorted from blood, sampled in a trial of the OX40 agonist ivuxolimab. All receptors derive from an adult with an advanced solid tumor such as melanoma, head and neck, liver or kidney cancer. CDR3s include the opening cysteine and the closing phenylalanine or tryptophan. A D gene is named only where the DNA matches it firmly. The size entry is marked missing in some rows and otherwise reads once, few, many or a size class.

clone size: .
D gene: TRBD1
J gene: TRBJ1-5
V gene: TRBV15
CDR3 DNA: TGTGCCACCAGCAGAGATCCTCTTTACCGGGACAGAGCCAATCAGCCCCAGCATTTT
CDR3 protein: CATSRDPLYRDRANQPQHF

clone size: .
D gene: .
J gene: TRBJ2-1
V gene: TRBV2
CDR3 DNA: TGTGCCAGCAGTGAACAGGGAATAAACTACAATGAGCAGTTCTTC
CDR3 protein: CASSEQGINYNEQFF

clone size: once
D gene: TRBD2
J gene: TRBJ2-1
V gene: TRBV19
CDR3 DNA: TGTGCCAGTAGTATAATGGCTAGGACTAGAAATGAGCAGTTCTTC
CDR3 protein: CASSIMARTRNEQFF

clone size: .
D gene: .
J gene: TRBJ1-1
V gene: TRBV28
CDR3 DNA: TGTGCCAGCAGTCCCCCCCCGCACACTGAAGCTTTCTTT
CDR3 protein: CASSPPPHTEAFF

clone size: .
D gene: .
J gene: TRBJ1-4
V gene: TRBV28
CDR3 DNA: TGTGCCAGCAGAATCCCCCGGGGCCGAGGTGAAAAACTGTTTTTT
CDR3 protein: CASRIPRGRGEKLFF

clone size: .
D gene: TRBD1
J gene: TRBJ1-1
V gene: TRBV28
CDR3 DNA: TGTGCCAGTCTCCCAATCAGGGGGAGTCTGACTGAAGCTTTCTTT
CDR3 protein: CASLPIRGSLTEAFF

clone size: .
D gene: .
J gene: TRBJ1-1
V gene: TRBV6-6
CDR3 DNA: TGTGCCAGCAGTTATCGGGCCGGGAACACTGAAGCTTTCTTT
CDR3 protein: CASSYRAGNTEAFF

clone size: few
D gene: TRBD2
J gene: TRBJ2-7
V gene: TRBV5-4
CDR3 DNA: TGTGCCAGCAGCTTGGACGCGGGAGGGACCTACGAGCAGTACTTC
CDR3 protein: CASSLDAGGTYEQYF

clone size: .
D gene: TRBD1
J gene: TRBJ1-2
V gene: TRBV2
CDR3 DNA: TGTGCCAGCAGTGGGACAGGGAATGGCTACACCTTC
CDR3 protein: CASSGTGNGYTF

clone size: .
D gene: .
J gene: TRBJ2-1
V gene: TRBV2
CDR3 DNA: TGTGCCAGCACCACTGGCTCCTACAATGAGCAGTTCTTC
CDR3 protein: CASTTGSYNEQFF

clone size: .
D gene: TRBD1
J gene: TRBJ1-1
V gene: TRBV5-1
CDR3 DNA: TGCGCCAGCAGCTTCCGGACAGGGGGCAATAGTGAAGCTTTCTTT
CDR3 protein: CASSFRTGGNSEAFF

clone size: .
D gene: .
J gene: TRBJ1-1
V gene: TRBV18
CDR3 DNA: TGTGCCAGCTCACCAATAGGGTCAACAGCCCGTTCTGAAGCTTTCTTT
CDR3 protein: CASSPIGSTARSEAFF

clone size: .
D gene: .
J gene: TRBJ1-2
V gene: TRBV28
CDR3 DNA: TGTGCCAGCAGTTTATTAATCGGCGTAGGCACCCCCTATGGCTACACCTTC
CDR3 protein: CASSLLIGVGTPYGYTF

clone size: .
D gene: TRBD2
J gene: TRBJ2-3
V gene: TRBV6-6
CDR3 DNA: TGTGCCAGCAGTTACTCCCTAGCGGGGAGGGAAGATACGCAGTATTTT
CDR3 protein: CASSYSLAGREDTQYF

clone size: .
D gene: TRBD2
J gene: TRBJ2-6
V gene: TRBV4-1
CDR3 DNA: TGCGCCAGCAGCCAAGGACTAGCGGGGGGCGTCTCTGGGGCCAACGTCCTGACTTTC
CDR3 protein: CASSQGLAGGVSGANVLTF

clone size: .
D gene: .
J gene: TRBJ2-5
V gene: TRBV5-1
CDR3 DNA: TGCGCCAGCAGCTTGGGGGCGACCAACATCCGGTTTACCCAGTACTTC
CDR3 protein: CASSLGATNIRFTQYF

clone size: .
D gene: TRBD1
J gene: TRBJ1-1
V gene: TRBV28
CDR3 DNA: TGTGCCAGCAGGACCGGGACAGGGTTCGAAGCTTTCTTT
CDR3 protein: CASRTGTGFEAFF

clone size: .
D gene: TRBD1
J gene: TRBJ1-6
V gene: TRBV19
CDR3 DNA: TGTGCCAGTACCTCCGGGACAGGCCGTTCACCCCTCCACTTT
CDR3 protein: CASTSGTGRSPLHF

clone size: once
D gene: TRBD1
J gene: TRBJ2-5
V gene: TRBV28
CDR3 DNA: TGTGCCAGCAGTCGATCCGGACAGGGAGGCAGAGAGACCCAGTACTTC
CDR3 protein: CASSRSGQGGRETQYF

clone size: .
D gene: .
J gene: TRBJ2-2
V gene: TRBV6-6
CDR3 DNA: TGTGCCAGCAATGACCGCTACACCGGGGAGCTGTTTTTT
CDR3 protein: CASNDRYTGELFF

clone size: once
D gene: .
J gene: TRBJ1-6
V gene: TRBV7-7
CDR3 DNA: TGTGCCAGCAGCCCTGGGCGGGGGTGGAGTCCCTTT
CDR3 protein: CASSPGRGWSPF

clone size: .
D gene: .
J gene: TRBJ2-5
V gene: TRBV28
CDR3 DNA: TGTGCCAGCAGTTTAGTAAAGAAAGGAATTCTCGAGACCCAGTACTTC
CDR3 protein: CASSLVKKGILETQYF

clone size: .
D gene: .
J gene: TRBJ1-1
V gene: TRBV6-5
CDR3 DNA: TGTGCCAGCAGTTACTCGAGGCGCGGTAATACTGAAGCTTTCTTT
CDR3 protein: CASSYSRRGNTEAFF

clone size: .
D gene: .
J gene: TRBJ1-6
V gene: TRBV19
CDR3 DNA: TGTGCCAGTAGCCAAGCCGGCAGGCTTAATTCACCCCTCCACTTT
CDR3 protein: CASSQAGRLNSPLHF

clone size: .
D gene: TRBD1
J gene: TRBJ2-7
V gene: TRBV5-4
CDR3 DNA: TGTGCCAGCAGTTTACAGGGGTCCCCACCCTACGAGCAGTACTTC
CDR3 protein: CASSLQGSPPYEQYF

clone size: few
D gene: TRBD2
J gene: TRBJ2-7
V gene: TRBV10-3
CDR3 DNA: TGTGCCATCAGTGATGGGACTAGCGGGAGGATTGAGCAGTACTTC
CDR3 protein: CAISDGTSGRIEQYF

clone size: .
D gene: .
J gene: TRBJ1-1
V gene: TRBV5-4
CDR3 DNA: TGTGCCAGCAGCCCCGGGGGGGCCGAGGGCACTGAAGCTTTCTTT
CDR3 protein: CASSPGGAEGTEAFF

clone size: .
D gene: .
J gene: TRBJ2-7
V gene: TRBV18
CDR3 DNA: TGTGCCAGCTCCGCATCTGAAACCTACGAGCAGTACTTC
CDR3 protein: CASSASETYEQYF

clone size: .
D gene: .
J gene: TRBJ2-7
V gene: TRBV28
CDR3 DNA: TGTGCCAGCAGTTTACGGGGGAGAAGCTCCTACGAGCAGTACTTC
CDR3 protein: CASSLRGRSSYEQYF

clone size: .
D gene: .
J gene: TRBJ2-4
V gene: TRBV12-1
CDR3 DNA: TGTGCCAGCAGCTTGGGTACAGGGGGCTTTACCAAAAACATTCAGTACTTC
CDR3 protein: CASSLGTGGFTKNIQYF

clone size: .
D gene: TRBD1
J gene: TRBJ1-4
V gene: TRBV4-2
CDR3 DNA: TGTGCCAGCAGCCAGACGGACAGGGTCAATGAAAAACTGTTTTTT
CDR3 protein: CASSQTDRVNEKLFF

clone size: few
D gene: .
J gene: TRBJ2-3
V gene: TRBV5-1
CDR3 DNA: TGCGCCAGCAGCCCAGGGGGCACCCCTAGCGGGCCGGATACGCAGTATTTT
CDR3 protein: CASSPGGTPSGPDTQYF

clone size: .
D gene: TRBD1
J gene: TRBJ1-1
V gene: TRBV6-6
CDR3 DNA: TGTGCCAGCAGCTCGACAGGGGGCAAGAACACTGAAGCTTTCTTT
CDR3 protein: CASSSTGGKNTEAFF

clone size: .
D gene: TRBD1
J gene: TRBJ1-6
V gene: TRBV6-1
CDR3 DNA: TGTGCCAGCAGATCCGGGACAGAATATTCACCCCTCCACTTT
CDR3 protein: CASRSGTEYSPLHF

clone size: .
D gene: .
J gene: TRBJ2-7
V gene: TRBV21-1
CDR3 DNA: TGTGCCAGCAGCAAAGAGGCAGATTCCTACGAGCAGTACTTC
CDR3 protein: CASSKEADSYEQYF

clone size: .
D gene: TRBD2
J gene: TRBJ2-2
V gene: TRBV28
CDR3 DNA: TGTGCCAGCAGGGGTTCGGGGGGACCGAACACCGGGGAGCTGTTTTTT
CDR3 protein: CASRGSGGPNTGELFF

clone size: .
D gene: .
J gene: TRBJ2-2
V gene: TRBV9
CDR3 DNA: TGTGCCAGCAGCCCTCTAGCCACGAACACCGGGGAGCTGTTTTTT
CDR3 protein: CASSPLATNTGELFF

clone size: .
D gene: .
J gene: TRBJ1-1
V gene: TRBV30
CDR3 DNA: TGTGCCTGGAGTGTACTTGGAGGACACACTGAAGCTTTCTTT
CDR3 protein: CAWSVLGGHTEAFF

clone size: few
D gene: TRBD1
J gene: TRBJ1-2
V gene: TRBV5-4
CDR3 DNA: TGTGCCACCTCAATCCAGGGGGATAACTATGGCTACACCTTC
CDR3 protein: CATSIQGDNYGYTF

clone size: .
D gene: .
J gene: TRBJ1-2
V gene: TRBV7-8
CDR3 DNA: TGTGCCAGCAGTGGATGGCTGAGGACGGATAACTATGGCTACACCTTC
CDR3 protein: CASSGWLRTDNYGYTF

clone size: .
D gene: .
J gene: TRBJ1-5
V gene: TRBV7-9
CDR3 DNA: TGTGCCAGCAGCTTAACGGGGACTTATCAGCCCCAGCATTTT
CDR3 protein: CASSLTGTYQPQHF

clone size: .
D gene: TRBD1
J gene: TRBJ1-2
V gene: TRBV6-1
CDR3 DNA: TGTGCCAGCAACTCGGACAGGGCCAACTATGGCTACACCTTC
CDR3 protein: CASNSDRANYGYTF